The next 2 T cell receptor beta chains were all read from a single sample in a study of blood T cell repertoires in COVID-19. This table comes from immunoSEQ multiplex PCR, and its TCRdb copy is limited to in-frame clones, with some not included. The sample shows some 260,000 clones, roughly 88% of them seen only once. Sequenced material: peripheral blood. These receptors originate from an elderly man with acute or convalescent COVID-19.

The CDR3 nucleotides read TGTGCCAGTAGTATGGGGACAGGGTCCGACGAGCAGTACTTC. It specifies CASSMGTGSDEQYF. The chain combines TRBV19 with TRBJ2-7; 9 nucleotides match TRBD1. Germline V CDR1 and CDR2: LNHDA, SQIVND (reference sequence). With 3 bases clipped from V and 5 bases from J, the junction kept 5 bases outside the gene matches. CDR3 size: 14 residues. The entire variable domain, with the rest obtained from reference TRBV19 and TRBJ2-7, is as follows: DGGITQSPKYLFRKEGQNVTLSCEQNLNHDAMYWYRQDPGQGLRLIYYSQIVNDFQKGDIAEGYSVSREKKESFPLTVTSAQKNPTAFYLCASSMGTGSDEQYFGPGTRLTVT.

The J gene is TRBJ2-6, the V gene TRBV5-1; no clear D. V lost 1 base to trimming and J lost 0 bases, with 5 bases between them. Germline V CDR1 and CDR2: SGHRS, YFSETQ. The CDR3 loop spans 15 amino acids. Here the CDR3 reads CASSLKSSGANVLTF. As DNA, the CDR3 is TGCGCCAGCAGCTTGAAGAGCTCTGGGGCCAACGTCCTGACTTTC. Combining the CDR3 with reference TRBV5-1 and TRBJ2-6 gives the whole variable domain KAGVTQTPRYLIKTRGQQVTLSCSPISGHRSVSWYQQTPGQGLQFLFEYFSETQRNKGNFPGRFSGRQFSNSRSEMNVSTLELGDSALYLCASSLKSSGANVLTFGAGSRLTVL.